This is a list of T cell receptor beta chains from one sample in a study of blood T cell repertoires in COVID-19. Data came from immunoSEQ multiplex PCR; TCRdb stores just in-frame clones and leaves some out. The table lists approximately 170,000 clones, 83% of them singletons. Sequencing input: peripheral blood. The receptors derive from a woman aged 80 or over with acute or convalescent COVID-19. The CDR3 runs from the conserved cysteine through the conserved F or W. D genes are given only for firm matches. A row's size may be missing; if present it is once, few, many or a size class.

TRBJ2-1 | TRBV7-2 | . | . | CASSLAIQAFNEQFF | TGTGCCAGCAGCTTAGCCATTCAAGCGTTCAATGAGCAGTTCTTC
TRBJ2-3 | TRBV6-5 | . | . | CASSYSADRGLSTQYF | TGTGCCAGCAGTTACTCCGCGGACAGAGGACTCAGTACGCAGTATTTT
TRBJ2-3 | TRBV5-4 | . | . | CASSSNSGDTQYF | TGTGCCAGCAGTTCCAATAGTGGAGATACGCAGTATTTT
TRBJ2-7 | TRBV11-2 | TRBD2 | . | CASSLASGERYEQYF | TGTGCCAGCAGCTTAGCTAGCGGGGAACGCTACGAGCAGTACTTC
TRBJ2-2 | TRBV6-2/TRBV6-3 | TRBD2 | . | CASSPLFDSGRARELFF | TGTGCCAGCAGTCCCCTTTTCGATAGCGGGAGGGCCCGGGAGCTGTTTTTT
TRBJ1-1 | TRBV7-8 | . | many | CASNKNGGTEAFF | TGTGCCAGCAACAAGAACGGGGGCACTGAAGCTTTCTTT
TRBJ2-3 | TRBV6-2/TRBV6-3 | . | . | CASSYPQPGTDTQYF | TGTGCCAGCAGTTACCCCCAACCAGGGACAGATACGCAGTATTTT
TRBJ1-3 | TRBV30 | TRBD1 | . | CAWTRTKLGQGSGNTIYF | TGTGCCTGGACTCGTACCAAGTTGGGACAGGGGTCTGGAAACACCATATATTTT
TRBJ1-6 | TRBV5-1 | TRBD1 | many | CASSTGQGTSPLHF | TGCGCCAGCAGCACGGGACAGGGTACGTCACCCCTCCACTTT
TRBJ2-2 | TRBV2 | . | once | CASNLRGNTGELFF | TGTGCCAGCAATCTCCGGGGGAACACCGGGGAGCTGTTTTTT
TRBJ2-3 | TRBV14 | TRBD2 | . | CASSRMTGLAEGGTDTQYF | TGTGCCAGCAGCCGAATGACTGGACTAGCGGAAGGGGGCACAGATACGCAGTATTTT
TRBJ2-2 | TRBV15 | . | . | CATSREINTNTGELFF | TGTGCCACCAGCAGAGAAATTAACACCAACACCGGGGAGCTGTTTTTT
TRBJ2-1 | TRBV15 | TRBD2 | . | CATSRDLASGDNEQFF | TGTGCCACCAGCAGAGATTTGGCTAGCGGGGACAATGAGCAGTTCTTC
TRBJ2-1 | TRBV19 | TRBD2 | . | CASSIESASGEQFF | TGTGCCAGTAGTATCGAGTCGGCTAGCGGCGAGCAGTTCTTC
TRBJ2-3 | TRBV7-9 | . | . | CASSLVVDTQYF | TGTGCCAGCAGCCTCGTAGTAGATACGCAGTATTTT
TRBJ2-7 | TRBV11-2 | . | . | CASSPSDREGEQYF | TGTGCCAGCAGCCCCTCGGACAGGGAGGGGGAGCAGTACTTC
TRBJ2-2 | TRBV5-4 | TRBD2 | . | CASSLIIGRATGELFF | TGTGCCAGCAGCTTAATTATTGGGAGGGCTACCGGGGAGCTGTTTTTT
TRBJ2-7 | TRBV27 | . | . | CASTYRDEQYF | TGTGCCAGCACCTACAGGGACGAGCAGTACTTC
TRBJ2-5 | TRBV28 | . | . | CASSLVEFRETQYF | TGTGCCAGCAGTTTAGTCGAGTTTCGAGAGACCCAGTACTTC
TRBJ1-6 | TRBV18 | . | . | CASSPPGENSPLHF | TGTGCCAGCTCACCTCCGGGAGAGAATTCACCCCTCCACTTT
TRBJ2-5 | TRBV5-4 | . | . | CASSLIQGQETQYF | TGTGCCAGCAGCTTGATCCAGGGCCAAGAGACCCAGTACTTC
TRBJ2-5 | TRBV18 | . | . | CASSPEETQYF | TGTGCCAGCTCACCCGAAGAGACCCAGTACTTC
TRBJ1-3 | TRBV6-6 | . | . | CASNRPMTAGNTIYF | TGTGCCAGCAACCGACCGATGACAGCTGGAAACACCATATATTTT
TRBJ1-2 | TRBV15 | TRBD1 | . | CATSRDWDRAQGGYTF | TGTGCCACCAGCAGAGATTGGGACAGGGCTCAGGGCGGCTACACCTTC
TRBJ2-7 | TRBV6-5 | . | . | CASSLLGGDGYEQYF | TGTGCCAGCAGTCTCCTCGGAGGTGATGGGTACGAGCAGTACTTC
TRBJ1-2 | TRBV7-2 | . | . | CASSLAVGESYGYTF | TGTGCCAGCAGCTTAGCTGTTGGGGAGAGCTATGGCTACACCTTC
TRBJ1-1 | TRBV6-5 | . | . | CASTGPLATEAFF | TGTGCCAGCACAGGGCCCTTGGCCACTGAAGCTTTCTTT
TRBJ1-2 | TRBV27 | TRBD1 | . | CASSSNPGQGAGGYTF | TGTGCCAGCAGTTCGAACCCGGGACAGGGGGCGGGGGGCTACACCTTC
TRBJ2-2 | TRBV19 | TRBD1 | . | CASRPDRENTGELFF | TGTGCCAGTAGACCAGACAGGGAAAACACCGGGGAGCTGTTTTTT
TRBJ1-2 | TRBV7-2 | TRBD1 | . | CASSQRGAGTGNGYTF | TGTGCCAGCAGCCAAAGGGGGGCCGGGACAGGGAACGGCTACACCTTC
TRBJ1-1 | TRBV9 | . | . | CASSVEAGRSGAYTEAFF | TGTGCCAGCAGCGTAGAGGCGGGTCGGTCAGGGGCGTACACTGAAGCTTTCTTT
TRBJ2-3 | TRBV5-5 | TRBD2 | . | CASSLLAGGRTDTQYF | TGTGCCAGCAGCTTACTAGCGGGGGGCCGCACAGATACGCAGTATTTT
TRBJ1-4 | TRBV5-4 | . | . | CASSLYQSNEKLFF | TGTGCCAGCAGCTTGTACCAGTCTAATGAAAAACTGTTTTTT
TRBJ1-3 | TRBV9 | . | . | CASSLLSATGVNTIYF | TGTGCCAGCAGCCTATTGAGTGCCACGGGAGTTAACACCATATATTTT
TRBJ1-2 | TRBV30 | . | . | CAWSGDFGYTF | TGTGCCTGGAGCGGGGACTTCGGCTACACCTTC
TRBJ1-5 | TRBV6-6 | TRBD1 | . | CASSLLDWGQGLARSNQPQHF | TGTGCCAGCAGTCTCCTAGATTGGGGACAGGGATTGGCGAGGAGCAATCAGCCCCAGCATTTT
TRBJ2-2 | TRBV4-3 | TRBD2 | . | CASSQDRGRGTGELFF | TGCGCCAGCAGCCAAGATCGCGGGAGGGGCACCGGGGAGCTGTTTTTT
TRBJ2-4 | TRBV10-1 | . | . | CASSDLGSKNIQYF | TGCGCCAGCAGTGACCTCGGTTCCAAAAACATTCAGTACTTC
TRBJ2-5 | TRBV7-2 | TRBD1 | . | CASSLFGTGGETQYF | TGTGCCAGCAGCCTCTTCGGGACAGGAGGAGAGACCCAGTACTTC
TRBJ2-1 | TRBV6-2/TRBV6-3 | . | . | CASSGVNEQFF | TGTGCCAGCAGCGGAGTTAATGAGCAGTTCTTC
TRBJ1-5 | TRBV28 | . | . | CASSSITGHQPQHF | TGTGCCAGCAGTTCCATTACCGGTCATCAGCCCCAGCATTTT
TRBJ2-7 | TRBV5-1 | . | . | CASSAQAYEQYF | TGCGCCAGCAGCGCACAGGCCTACGAGCAGTACTTC
TRBJ1-4 | TRBV19 | . | . | CASSIVFEFTTNEKLFF | TGTGCCAGTAGTATCGTTTTTGAGTTCACAACTAATGAAAAACTGTTTTTT
TRBJ2-7 | TRBV27 | TRBD2 | . | CASSFSSGKYEQYF | TGTGCCAGCAGTTTTTCTAGCGGGAAGTACGAGCAGTACTTC
TRBJ2-1 | TRBV30 | TRBD2 | . | CAWSIAGGFNEQFF | TGTGCCTGGAGTATAGCGGGGGGATTCAATGAGCAGTTCTTC
TRBJ2-1 | TRBV4-3 | TRBD2 | . | CASSHSGAYNEQFF | TGCGCCAGCAGCCACAGCGGGGCCTACAATGAGCAGTTCTTC
TRBJ2-5 | TRBV6-2/TRBV6-3 | TRBD2 | . | CASSLAVQETQYF | TGTGCCAGCAGTCTAGCGGTCCAAGAGACCCAGTACTTC
TRBJ1-1 | TRBV9 | . | . | CASSVEGQNTEAFF | TGTGCCAGCAGCGTAGAGGGGCAGAACACTGAAGCTTTCTTT
TRBJ2-1 | TRBV28 | . | . | CASSPGLRELFF | TGTGCCAGCAGTCCAGGACTCCGCGAGCTGTTCTTC
TRBJ2-3 | TRBV5-1 | . | . | CASSLGPEGSSYTDTQYF | TGCGCCAGCAGCTTGGGGCCCGAGGGTAGTAGTTACACAGATACGCAGTATTTT
TRBJ1-2 | TRBV3-1/TRBV3-2 | . | . | CASSQGRGRQVPGYTF | TGTGCCAGCAGCCAAGGGAGGGGACGCCAGGTACCTGGCTACACCTTC
TRBJ1-5 | TRBV29-1 | TRBD1 | . | CSVGQGNQPQHF | TGCAGCGTCGGACAGGGGAATCAGCCCCAGCATTTT
TRBJ2-2 | TRBV6-2/TRBV6-3 | . | . | CASSFKGGTRGTGELFF | TGTGCCAGCAGTTTCAAAGGAGGGACGAGAGGCACCGGGGAGCTGTTTTTT
TRBJ1-2 | TRBV6-5 | . | . | CASSYGARDYGYTF | TGTGCCAGCAGTTACGGGGCACGGGACTATGGCTACACCTTC
TRBJ2-6 | TRBV11-2 | . | . | CASSLVISVGANVLTF | TGTGCCAGCAGCCTAGTCATCTCGGTTGGGGCCAACGTCCTGACTTTC
TRBJ1-2 | TRBV7-9 | . | . | CASSFSGRAVYGYTF | TGTGCCAGCAGCTTCTCAGGGAGGGCTGTCTATGGCTACACCTTC
TRBJ2-1 | TRBV27 | . | . | CATYRTGSENEQFF | TGTGCCACTTACCGGACGGGGTCGGAGAATGAGCAGTTCTTC
TRBJ2-1 | TRBV27 | TRBD2 | . | CASWELAGGSRFF | TGTGCCAGCTGGGAACTAGCGGGGGGAAGCAGGTTCTTC
TRBJ2-7 | TRBV28 | . | once | CASSMSWQGYEQYF | TGTGCCAGCAGTATGTCATGGCAGGGCTACGAGCAGTACTTC
TRBJ2-1 | TRBV11-3 | TRBD2 | . | CASSREGDAYNEQFF | TGTGCCAGCAGCCGGGAGGGCGACGCCTACAATGAGCAGTTCTTC